The clone carrying this T cell receptor (beta chain) was counted only a few times. As yet, its antigen is unknown. Extracted RNA was reverse transcribed, and the resulting cDNA served as sequencing template. Profiled with immunoSEQ multiplex PCR; TCRdb holds only in-frame clones, not every one. This table holds 120,000 to 150,000 clones, roughly 82% found once. Treatment denoted: oral pan-JAK inhibitor, 5-10 mg twice daily. This sample is part of a study of CD8+ T cells in alopecia areata. Study-wide background: Severity scoring for treated patients was based on the percentage of affected scalp area.

This CDR3 spans 13 amino acids. Trimming took off 6 bases at V and 6 bases at J, with 12 bases between the two ends. Germline V gene data show CDR1 as MNHNY and CDR2 as SVGAGI (reference sequence). Broader study findings: Many expanded lesional clones persisted in scalp and blood during tofacitinib treatment. Compared with mice, patients displayed less clear TCR sharing, possibly for HLA-related reasons. Treatment with tofacitinib significantly lowered scalp clonality and reduced expanded CD8+ clones among the top 100.

The sequencing here drew on CD8+ T cells sorted from blood, taken at week 4, from a patient treated with tofacitinib. This clonotype was sampled from a human donor with alopecia areata. The rearrangement links TRBV6-6 to TRBJ2-1; D call uncertain. The CDR3 DNA follows: TGTGCCAGCAGCCGAATTATGGGCAATGAGCAGTTCTTC. Translation: CASSRIMGNEQFF.